The T cell receptor (beta chain) described here comes from a study of cytomegalovirus exposure and HLA in healthy donors listed by TCRdb under 2017. Study-level background: In an earlier analysis of roughly 590 of the donors, around 290 Gb of sequence data and approximately 100 million unique TCR beta sequences from approximately 180 million T cells were reported. An early release that covered approximately 600 HLA-typed donors contained approximately 300 gigabases of sequencing data and about 84 million unique TCR sequences. Of the 398 genotyped donors, approximately 80% were placed in the genetic ancestry cluster associated with self-reported Caucasian donors. The aim of the study was to test whether cataloging public T cell receptors could identify signatures of past pathogen exposure. Using immunosequencing, the study profiled T cell repertoires from around 670 subjects and related those repertoires to cytomegalovirus serostatus. A separate validation cohort of about 110 different subjects was used in addition to the roughly 670-subject first cohort. The study combined high-throughput TCR immunosequencing, statistical association of individual TCRs with disease status, and machine learning to predict cytomegalovirus infection status. In a later analysis, previously published TCR beta repertoires from roughly 710 donors were re-analyzed and high-resolution HLA genotyping was added so that TCR occurrence patterns could be studied. In the later analysis, no new phenotypic data were used to find candidate immune exposures; instead, reliance was placed on TCR beta sequences and their occurrence across donors. In an earlier analysis of 587 of the donors, high-throughput TCR beta sequencing was used to judge whether each TCR beta V gene segment behaved as functional or pseudogenic. Donor age, sex, ethnicity and CMV serostatus were compiled alongside the repertoire data. A later genetic analysis took genome-wide SNP genotypes for 398 of the 666 donors and used that subset as a discovery cohort. All discovery cohort repertoires had been generated using a single sequencing platform. HLA typing covered class I and class II loci at four-digit resolution. The number of donors typed differed by locus, with about 629-640 for A, B, C, DRB1 and DQB1, more than 500 for DQA1, about 610 for DPA1, and around 450 for DPB1. Roughly 5 DR-DQ haplotypes were handled as single units for association and clustering, since linkage in the cohort was strong. Across roughly 420 genotyped donors of the cohort, an average of about 240,000 unique TCR beta nucleotide sequences per donor were sequenced, and approximately 17% of those sequences were non-productive.

Study-level results and caveats: In vitro tests confirmed that a few of the cytomegalovirus-associated TCR beta chains recognize cytomegalovirus antigens. When HLA alleles, especially DR and DQ, strongly co-occurred, TCR associations were difficult to assign to individual alleles. This cohort had only TCR beta chains sequenced, and the lack of alpha or paired-chain data limited which features could be detected. Sequencing depth was assumed to be roughly uniform across donors in the presence/absence analyses, though that assumption may not hold. In a later analysis, several top co-occurrence clusters were reported to appear linked to parvovirus B19, influenza, CMV and Epstein-Barr virus. A later analysis associated 15,000 to 20,000 TCR beta sequences with specific HLA alleles at a false discovery rate of 0.05. Because counts were too low, about 15 rarely observed V segments, including chromosome 9 orphons, were left out of the earlier analysis of 587 of the donors. Because the 87-base-pair reads could not distinguish some IMGT-functional V segments, including TRBV6-2 and TRBV6-3, those segments were excluded. An earlier analysis of approximately 570 of the donors showed that most TCR beta V segments appeared in productive rearrangements either about 87% or about 30% of the time, which broadly matched IMGT annotations. According to a later analysis, TCR association rates differed among HLA loci, with DRB1 alleles showing the most associated TCRs and HLA-C alleles showing the fewest. While some public TCRs were present in many individuals, most TCR sequences turned up only very rarely across donors. According to the authors, the approach could potentially be generalized to other disease states and immunological phenotypes. In a later genetic analysis, fewer N-insertions in productive TCRs were reported among donors in an Asian-associated ancestry cluster than the roughly 700-donor mean. Because HLA typing was missing for some donors at each locus, association tests included only the typed subset. In a later analysis, HLA-associated TCR beta chains were found to be more clonally expanded and to have lower generation probabilities than equally common non-associated chains. The classifier was reported to diagnose cytomegalovirus status with high specificity and sensitivity in both the original cohort and the validation cohort. In a later analysis, most CMV-associated TCR beta chains were found to appear HLA-restricted, with HLA associations seemingly driven largely by CMV exposure. A further reported finding was that TCR beta sequences accurately predicted the HLA-A and HLA-B alleles for most subjects in the first cohort. A cluster of highly shared sequence variants was judged likely to be a technical artifact of the sequencing pipeline. An association between a missense DCLRE1C variant and V-gene and J-gene trimming of TCR beta chains was found in a later genetic analysis and replicated in an independent cohort. Correlated functional status among segregating V segments might reflect linkage disequilibrium, but an unknown experimental factor could not be ruled out. CMV serostatus was the only immune exposure information available for the cohort. A total of roughly 160 TCR beta chains were listed by the study as associated with cytomegalovirus.

V loses 1 base at its end and J loses 6 bases; junction bases beyond the gene matches: 14. The CDR3 contains 17 residues, cysteine and phenylalanine counted. Kept here is only the CDR3 DNA, which spans 51 bases and is read in frame from base 1. According to the germline V gene, CDR1 reads MGHRA and CDR2 reads YSYEKL. The protocol used for the library was the immunoSEQ multiplex PCR assay. For the multiplex PCR, a mixture combining 60 forward primers for TCR Vbeta segments and 13 reverse primers for TCR Jbeta segments was used. A multiplex PCR assay on genomic DNA amplified the CDR3 region of rearranged TCR beta genes. Amplified TCR beta libraries were sequenced as 87-base-pair reads on the Illumina HiSeq System. The published analysis was carried out like this. A later analysis tallied 75 million to 95 million unique TCR beta chains across the 610 or so repertoires, and 10 million to 11 million of those chains were shared by two or more donors. Raw reads were error-corrected and collapsed into unique sequences by a nearest-neighbor algorithm in which closely related sequences were merged to remove PCR and sequencing errors. Alignment of CDR3 sequences to IMGT reference sequences was used to assign V, D and J gene segments. Each retained sequence needed at least a six-nucleotide match to both a V gene segment and a J gene segment. Rearrangements were classified as productive when the CDR3 lacked stop codons and remained in frame with V and J, and all other rearrangements were classified as non-productive. CDR3 was defined by IMGT convention, running from the second conserved V-encoded cysteine to the conserved J-encoded phenylalanine. Sequences without an unambiguous match to a single V gene segment were excluded from the earlier analysis of 500 to 700 of the donors. In an earlier analysis of approximately 590 of the donors, a V segment was called functional when productive rearrangements were above 56.7%, and segregating when the standard deviation between donors exceeded 5%. A statistical classification framework was built to diagnose cytomegalovirus status from the catalog of TCR beta chain sequences. V and J gene assignment, in a later analysis, came from comparing TCR nucleotide sequences with IMGT/GENE-DB human TR gene sequences. Using the TCRdist pipeline, a later analysis assigned CDR3 sequences along with most-parsimonious VDJ recombination scenarios. A later analysis defined each TCR beta chain by its CDR3 amino acid sequence plus V-gene family, and excluded reads lacking a unique V-gene family. As a way to deal with suspected cross-contamination and a sequencing artifact, a later analysis dropped nearly 600 nucleotide sequences that were highly shared and had low generation probability. For each public chain, a later analysis derived a clonal expansion index from normalized ranks of inferred template counts within each repertoire. Generation probabilities in a later analysis came from a VDJ recombination model fitted to out-of-frame rearrangements, and those results were checked against IGoR. A later analysis scored TCR-TCR, TCR-HLA and TCR-CMV co-occurrence with hypergeometric tests, applying a repertoire-size bias correction to TCR pairs. False discovery rates were estimated in a later analysis by permuting HLA or CMV assignments 20 times. In a later analysis, co-occurring TCRs were grouped using DBSCAN, and TCRdist sequence similarity was added for clustering within HLA-allele-positive subsets. Co-occurrence clustering excluded repertoires with fewer than 30,000 or more than 120,000 public chains, plus five with anomalous nucleotide sharing. TCRdb's version of the immuneACCESS table is confined to in-frame rearrangements and falls short of the full clone set. An unresolved V gene accounts for under half of the shortfall where checked; the remainder is of unknown origin. The V and J calls and clone size are taken from that table; D and trimming were inferred from the DNA. Across this sample there are over 50,000 clones, with roughly 90% seen only once. The ten largest clones add up to roughly 1.6% of the sample.

About this clone itself: What this receptor recognizes is not known. No base qualities exist here, and no much larger clone lies one base off it.

The cohort was made up of hundreds of healthy bone marrow donors. At the time of sampling, all cohort members were nominally healthy, though unrecorded immune exposures were likely present. The donor tested CMV seropositive, placing the donor among the 250 to 300 seropositive members of the cohort. A peripheral blood sample was provided by each donor, and peripheral blood mononuclear cells were used for TCR beta sequencing. Genomic DNA extraction from the blood cell samples was performed with the Qiagen DNeasy Blood Extraction Kit. Here the chain combines TRBV4-1 and TRBJ1-2, and 7 junction bases match TRBD1. The TCR sequence derives from a man in his thirties or forties in good health and CMV-seropositive. The material sequenced was PBMCs. The CDR3 region has the sequence CASSQGRGGRGLDGYTF. Here is the DNA: TGCGCCAGCAGCCAAGGGAGAGGCGGGAGGGGGCTGGATGGCTACACCTTC.